The 5 T cell receptor beta chains reported below all come from one sample, sequenced in a study of T cells in narcolepsy. Clones were sequenced by immunoSEQ multiplex PCR, and TCRdb holds only the in-frame ones, with some missing. The sample gives fewer than 40,000 clones, around 83% of which show up once; roughly 0.68% is in the top ten. The sequencing input was memory (CD45RA-) CD4+ T cells from blood. All receptors come from a human donor in good health.

The V gene is TRBV7-9, the J gene TRBJ2-3; 9 nucleotides align to TRBD1. This CDR3 is built from 16 residues. Trimming removed 5 bases from V and 9 bases from J; junction bases left unmatched: 15. The germline V gene encodes CDR1 SEHNR and CDR2 FQNEAQ (reference sequence). The CDR3 bases are TGTGCCAGCAGCCCCCCCGGGACAGGGAGCCAGGAAACGCAGTATTTT. Translating gives CASSPPGTGSQETQYF. Complete variable domain (other parts from reference TRBV7-9 and TRBJ2-3): DTGVSQNPRHKITKRGQNVTFRCDPISEHNRLYWYRQTLGQGPEFLTYFQNEAQLEKSRLLSDRFSAERPKGSFSTLEIQRTEQGDSAMYLCASSPPGTGSQETQYFGPGTRLTVL.

V gene TRBV30 combines with J gene TRBJ1-1; 8 bases fit TRBD1. The junction had 10 bases not matched to a gene; V was cut back by 5 bases and J by 8 bases. The CDR3 has 13 amino acids. Germline CDR1 is GTSNPN and CDR2 is SVGIG (reference sequence). Here the CDR3 DNA reads TGTGCCTGGGGGCGATTGGACAGGGACGAAGCTTTCTTT. It yields the protein CAWGRLDRDEAFF.

The chain recombines TRBV5-4 with TRBJ2-7; D not resolved. CDR1 SGHNT and CDR2 YYREEE come from the germline V gene (reference sequence). Trimming removed 0 bases at V and 3 bases at J, with 4 bases between. This CDR3 has 12 amino acids. The CDR3 region has the DNA TGTGCCAGCAGCTTGGAGAGCTACGAGCAGTACGTC. It specifies CASSLESYEQYV.

The V and J genes are TRBV2 and TRBJ1-6; 12 bases are shared with TRBD1. CDR1 SNHLY and CDR2 FYNNEI come from the germline V gene. The CDR3 has 15 amino acids. With V trimmed by 10 bases and J by 7 bases, 8 bases remained unmatched. The CDR3 nucleotides are TGTGCCACCCGGGACAGGGGGCAAGGGAATTCACCCCTCCACTTT. It yields the protein CATRDRGQGNSPLHF.

This chain joins TRBV28 and TRBJ1-5; TRBD1 is a possible D gene (6 bases). Germline assignment: CDR1 MDHEN and CDR2 SYDVKM. The V end lost 2 bases, the J end lost 0 bases, and 11 bases lay between the germline ends. The CDR3 covers 16 residues. The CDR3 DNA follows: TGTGCCAGCAGTTTAGAGGGGGGTTATAGCAATCAGCCCCAGCATTTT. It yields the protein CASSLEGGYSNQPQHF. Using reference TRBV28 and TRBJ1-5 for the parts outside the CDR3, the full variable domain is DVKVTQSSRYLVKRTGEKVFLECVQDMDHENMFWYRQDPGLGLRLIYFSYDVKMKEKGDIPEGYSVSREKKERFSLILESASTNQTSMYLCASSLEGGYSNQPQHFGDGTRLSIL.